The following is a T cell receptor beta chain sequence with its context. Antigen: not known. This record belongs to a study of T cell responses to AZD1222 COVID-19 vaccine. Assay: immunoSEQ multiplex PCR; the TCRdb copy retains only in-frame clones and omits some. The repertoire holds tens of thousands of clones, around 90% seen once, with around 8% in the top ten. Study-level results: The donor cohort was predominantly white British with a female majority, and clonal diversity may have been underestimated.

From germline, CDR1 is SGHKS and CDR2 YYEKEE (reference sequence). The CDR3 length is 11 residues. Trimming took 4 bases from V and 3 from J, leaving 5 bases between them. The gene calls are TRBV5-5 and TRBJ2-7; D unresolved. The sequence was obtained from an adult in good health. Sequences were derived from peripheral blood, sampled on day 0 of AZD1222 vaccination. CDR3 protein: CASSPHYEQYF. As DNA, the CDR3 is TGTGCCAGCAGCCCTCACTACGAGCAGTACTTC.